This TCR beta chain was sequenced during a study of long-term antiretroviral therapy in people with HIV. This clone was recorded only once. The germline gives CDR1 MNHEY, CDR2 SMNVEV (reference sequence). V lost 3 bases and J lost 0; bases outside the gene matches: 6. This CDR3 is 17 amino acids long. Samples were assayed with immunoSEQ v3.0 at survey level. Sequencing aimed at about 40,000-55,000 T-cell genomes per sample. This table comes from immunoSEQ multiplex PCR, and its TCRdb copy is limited to in-frame clones, with some not included. Of about 50,000 clones listed, roughly four fifths are singletons.

The chain has TRBV27 and TRBJ1-2; 11 nucleotides agree with TRBD1. Sequences were derived from unsorted PBMCs, sampled 0.8 years after starting antiretroviral therapy. This sequence originates from a woman under 30 with HIV. The CDR3 region has the DNA TGTGCCAGCAGTTTTCTTGGGACAGGGGGTGCTAACTATGGCTACACCTTC. The encoded protein is CASSFLGTGGANYGYTF.